What follows are 9 T cell receptor beta chains derived from one specimen sequenced in a study of cytomegalovirus exposure and HLA in healthy donors. The primer mix had 60 Vbeta and 13 Jbeta primers. Data came from immunoSEQ multiplex PCR; TCRdb stores just in-frame clones and leaves some out. The repertoire includes about 130,000 clones, around three quarters of them detected once, and about 9.2% sits in the top ten. The source material was PBMCs. The receptors were sampled from a man younger than 40 in good health and CMV-seropositive.

The chain employs TRBV14 and TRBJ2-1; D gene uncertain. Germline V gene sequence: CDR1 SGHDN, CDR2 FVKESK. The CDR3 is 12 residues long. V lost 1 base and J lost 9, with 7 bases in between. The CDR3 bases are TGTGCCAGCAGCCAAGGGCGAGGTGAGCAGTTCTTC. Translated: CASSQGRGEQFF.

Regarding this clone: The same CDR3 also results from other DNA sequences found in this sample. The chain joins TRBV9 to TRBJ2-6; D unclear. Germline CDR1 reads SGDLS; CDR2 reads YYNGEE. This CDR3 has 15 residues. The germline V and J ends were trimmed by 0 bases and 1 base, with 5 bases remaining between them. The CDR3 spells CASSVGGSGANVLTF. CDR3 DNA sequence: TGTGCCAGCAGCGTAGGAGGTTCTGGGGCCAACGTCCTGACTTTC.

V and J are TRBV27 and TRBJ1-5; D may be TRBD1 (5 bases). The CDR3 contains 12 residues. Trimming left V 9 bases short and J 3 bases short, with 9 bases between. The germline CDR1 and CDR2 sequences are MNHEY and SMNVEV (reference sequence). CDR3 sequence: CASQGNNQPQHF. In DNA form, the CDR3 reads TGTGCCAGTCAGGGAAACAATCAGCCCCAGCATTTT.

This sequence joins TRBV5-1 and TRBJ1-1, with a possible D match to TRBD1 (5 bases). Germline CDR1 and CDR2: SGHRS and YFSETQ. Trimming cost V 1 base and J 1 base, with 8 bases left between them. This CDR3 region has 14 residues. This CDR3 is CASSLTTGNTEAFF. In DNA form, the CDR3 reads TGCGCCAGCAGCTTGACCACAGGGAACACTGAAGCTTTCTTT.

This chain links TRBV5-5 with TRBJ2-5, with TRBD2 as a possible D gene (6 bases). The CDR3 sequence is 17 residues long. The ends were cut back, 3 bases at V and 11 bases at J, with 29 bases in the middle. From germline, CDR1 is SGHKS and CDR2 YYEKEE (reference sequence). The CDR3 here is CASSSRTWTEGLREQYF. The DNA of the CDR3 is TGTGCCAGCAGCTCTAGAACTTGGACGGAGGGTTTGCGTGAGCAGTACTTC.

The rearrangement joins TRBV5-8 to TRBJ1-5; D may be TRBD1 (6 bases). Trimming removed 4 bases at V and 0 bases at J, with 14 bases between. The germline CDR1 and CDR2 sequences are SGHTS and YDEGEE. The CDR3 runs to 16 residues. The CDR3 coding sequence is TGTGCCAGCAGCCCCCCAACGGACAGTAGCAATCAGCCCCAGCATTTT. Its translation is CASSPPTDSSNQPQHF.

V gene TRBV11-2 combines with J gene TRBJ2-3; D call uncertain. Deletions cut 4 bases from V and 6 bases from J, with 23 bases between. In germline, CDR1 is SGHAT, CDR2 FQNNGV. This CDR3 region has 17 residues. CDR3 nucleotide sequence: TGTGCCAGCAGCTCGGAACTTGGGCCCACACCGGCCGATACGCAGTATTTT. This translates into CASSSELGPTPADTQYF. Together with reference TRBV11-2 and TRBJ2-3, the CDR3 gives the full variable domain: EAGVAQSPRYKIIEKRQSVAFWCNPISGHATLYWYQQILGQGPKLLIQFQNNGVVDDSQLPKDRFSAERLKGVDSTLKIQPAKLEDSAVYLCASSSELGPTPADTQYFGPGTRLTVL.

The V and J genes are TRBV25-1 and TRBJ2-7, with 11 bases aligning to TRBD2. This CDR3 comprises 17 residues. V trimming: 4 bases; J trimming: 4 bases; junction bases outside the gene matches: 12. Germline loops: CDR1 MGHDK, CDR2 SYGVNS. CDR3 loop: CASSGPGLAARFYEQYF. As DNA, the CDR3 is TGTGCCAGCAGTGGTCCGGGACTAGCGGCTCGATTTTACGAGCAGTACTTC.

This clone was counted only a few times. The CDR3 nucleotides read TGTGCCATCAGTGATGCAGGGGTCCTCAGCTCCTACGAGCAGTACTTC. Amino acids: CAISDAGVLSSYEQYF. The V call is TRBV10-3, the J call TRBJ2-7, with D possibly matching TRBD1 (6 bases). The CDR3 runs to 16 residues. Trimming left V 3 bases short and J 0 bases short, with 15 bases between. Germline assignment: CDR1 ENHRY and CDR2 SYGVKD.